Listed below are T cell receptor beta chains from one sample, sequenced in a study of naive and memory T cell subsets. Via MiXCR, TCRdb re-called the UMI-ligation and nested PCR reads, giving one row per CDR3 protein. This sample has approximately 90,000 distinct CDR3 sequences, with 10% to 12% found just once. What was sequenced was naive CD4+ T cells from blood. All receptors derive from a human donor in good health. Each CDR3 is given without its conserved first and last residue. Clone size appears in some rows only: once, few, many, or a class for an expanded clone.

v_gene: TRBV20-1
j_gene: TRBJ1-5
abundance: few
CDR3aa: SASGQGRGNQPQH

v_gene: TRBV12-5
j_gene: TRBJ2-6
abundance: -
CDR3aa: ASGLVLPGANVLT

v_gene: TRBV10-3
j_gene: TRBJ1-2
abundance: many
CDR3aa: AIGGLPLNGYT

v_gene: TRBV7-6
j_gene: TRBJ1-3
abundance: -
CDR3aa: ASSSQGNTIY

v_gene: TRBV20-1
j_gene: TRBJ1-5
abundance: -
CDR3aa: SAKQGARVSNQPQH

v_gene: TRBV2
j_gene: TRBJ1-1
abundance: -
CDR3aa: ASSVGEMNTEAF

v_gene: TRBV10-3
j_gene: TRBJ1-2
abundance: few
CDR3aa: ATGGNYGYT

v_gene: TRBV20-1
j_gene: TRBJ2-7
abundance: -
CDR3aa: SARLASPREQY

v_gene: TRBV2
j_gene: TRBJ2-7
abundance: -
CDR3aa: ASSRTGVRGTYEQY

v_gene: TRBV20-1
j_gene: TRBJ2-3
abundance: -
CDR3aa: SAPKPGQTTDTQY

v_gene: TRBV10-2
j_gene: TRBJ1-1
abundance: -
CDR3aa: ASRKTYTGDTEAF

v_gene: TRBV30
j_gene: TRBJ1-3
abundance: many
CDR3aa: AWSFDSGNTIY

v_gene: TRBV20-1
j_gene: TRBJ2-1
abundance: few
CDR3aa: SASNGLAGEQF

v_gene: TRBV5-1
j_gene: TRBJ2-7
abundance: -
CDR3aa: ASSLTPGTSYPEQY

v_gene: TRBV29-1
j_gene: TRBJ2-1
abundance: -
CDR3aa: SVDLRLAGYNEQF

v_gene: TRBV29-1
j_gene: TRBJ2-1
abundance: many
CDR3aa: SVEKYNEQF

v_gene: TRBV30
j_gene: TRBJ2-7
abundance: few
CDR3aa: AWSSPGLSYEQY

v_gene: TRBV4-1
j_gene: TRBJ2-1
abundance: -
CDR3aa: ASSPRTFLVDEQF

v_gene: TRBV18
j_gene: TRBJ1-5
abundance: many
CDR3aa: ASSPSGILDYFNQPQH

v_gene: TRBV7-2
j_gene: TRBJ2-2
abundance: -
CDR3aa: ASSSPGQGPANTGELF

v_gene: TRBV18
j_gene: TRBJ2-3
abundance: few
CDR3aa: ASSPPGLAADTQY

v_gene: TRBV6-2/TRBV6-3
j_gene: TRBJ2-3
abundance: -
CDR3aa: ASTLTPFRVRAGEGDTQY

v_gene: TRBV12-3/TRBV12-4
j_gene: TRBJ2-7
abundance: -
CDR3aa: ASRSSFQGGSYEQY

v_gene: TRBV20-1
j_gene: TRBJ1-5
abundance: few
CDR3aa: SASEGNQPQH

v_gene: TRBV27
j_gene: TRBJ1-6
abundance: few
CDR3aa: ASTSMGQGRNSPLH

v_gene: TRBV7-6
j_gene: TRBJ1-6
abundance: many
CDR3aa: ASSLGPTISNSPLH

v_gene: TRBV6-2/TRBV6-3
j_gene: TRBJ2-1
abundance: -
CDR3aa: ASTPGRLNEQF

v_gene: TRBV29-1
j_gene: TRBJ1-4
abundance: many
CDR3aa: SVGLAPGHGNEKLF

v_gene: TRBV24-1
j_gene: TRBJ2-5
abundance: few
CDR3aa: ATSEAGRMQETQY

v_gene: TRBV7-9
j_gene: TRBJ1-1
abundance: -
CDR3aa: ASSLGGNEAF

v_gene: TRBV20-1
j_gene: TRBJ2-7
abundance: -
CDR3aa: SAKWGTEQY

v_gene: TRBV5-4
j_gene: TRBJ1-2
abundance: few
CDR3aa: ASSFVQTSYGYT

v_gene: TRBV20-1
j_gene: TRBJ2-5
abundance: few
CDR3aa: SAGPQGLQETQY

v_gene: TRBV18
j_gene: TRBJ2-7
abundance: few
CDR3aa: ASSPPNSYEQY

v_gene: TRBV6-2/TRBV6-3
j_gene: TRBJ2-3
abundance: many
CDR3aa: ASSYSKEGASRDTQY

v_gene: TRBV12-3/TRBV12-4
j_gene: TRBJ1-4
abundance: -
CDR3aa: ASSSAKFNEKLF

v_gene: TRBV5-1
j_gene: TRBJ2-1
abundance: -
CDR3aa: ASSLIGTPLDEQF

v_gene: TRBV28
j_gene: TRBJ2-5
abundance: few
CDR3aa: ASAEETQY